This T cell receptor (beta chain) was retrieved from a study of T cells expressing NK-cell markers. CDR1 is KGHSH and CDR2 is LQKENI in the germline V gene. CDR3 length equals 15 residues. TCRdb derives one entry per CDR3 protein from the 5' RACE reads, leaving out DNA. Seen in this sample are 300,000 to 450,000 distinct CDR3 sequences; the ten most common clones hold about 5.2%. The clonotype was recovered from a man aged 18-75 years in good health. This chain uses TRBV18 with TRBJ2-2; lacking DNA, the TRBD1 call made by TCRdb goes unchecked. The source material was blood T cells: a sorted CD56 or NKG2C T cell subset, CD4+ or CD8+ T cells, or bulk PBMC T cells (not recorded which). CDR3 residues: CASADSQGNTGELFF. Using reference TRBV18 and TRBJ2-2 for the parts outside the CDR3, the full variable domain is NAGVMQNPRHLVRRRGQEARLRCSPMKGHSHVYWYRQLPEEGLKFMVYLQKENIIDESGMPKERFSAEFPKEGPSILRIQQVVRGDSAAYFCASADSQGNTGELFFGEGSRLTVL.